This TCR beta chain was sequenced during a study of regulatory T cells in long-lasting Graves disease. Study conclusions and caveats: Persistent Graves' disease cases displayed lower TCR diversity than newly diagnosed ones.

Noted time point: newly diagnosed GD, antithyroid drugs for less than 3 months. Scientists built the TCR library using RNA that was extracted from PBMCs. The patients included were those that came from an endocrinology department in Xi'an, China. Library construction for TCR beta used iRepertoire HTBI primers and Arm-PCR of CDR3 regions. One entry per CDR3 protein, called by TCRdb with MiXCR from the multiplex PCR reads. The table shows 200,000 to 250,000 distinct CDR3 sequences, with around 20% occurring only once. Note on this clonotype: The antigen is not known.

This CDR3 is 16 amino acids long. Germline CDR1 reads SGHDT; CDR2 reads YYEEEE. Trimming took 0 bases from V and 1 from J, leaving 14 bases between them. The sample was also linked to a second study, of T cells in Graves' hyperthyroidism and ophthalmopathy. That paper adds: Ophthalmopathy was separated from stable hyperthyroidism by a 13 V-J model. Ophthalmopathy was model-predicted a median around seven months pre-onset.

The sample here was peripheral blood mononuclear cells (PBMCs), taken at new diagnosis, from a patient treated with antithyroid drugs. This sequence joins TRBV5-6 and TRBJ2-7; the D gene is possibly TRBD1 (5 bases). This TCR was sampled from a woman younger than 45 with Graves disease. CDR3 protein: CASSLEGQGSSYEQYF. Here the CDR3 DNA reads TGTGCCAGCAGCTTGGAAGGGCAGGGATCTTCCTACGAGCAGTACTTC.